The present entry profiles one T cell receptor (beta chain) with its context. The specificity of this receptor is unknown. The record has no base qualities; no much larger clone is one base away. The CDR3 regions of human TCRbeta chains were subjected to immunosequencing. The paper's processing steps were these. Repertoire TCRs were checked for matches against a reference library of SARS-CoV-2-specific TCRs that had been generated using the MIRA antigen-specificity platform. Breadth was defined as the fraction of unique TCRs that were SARS-CoV-2-associated. Depth was defined as the fraction of total T cells that were SARS-CoV-2-associated. Using the MIRA data, each spike-specific TCR was mapped to the spike region that the TCR reacts to and placed in a CD4 or CD8 class. Log10-transformed breadth and depth values were compared by one-way ANOVA with Sidak's multiple comparisons tests. This immuneACCESS table, as held by TCRdb, lists in-frame sequences with V and J called but not all clones. Of the missing ones, under half trace to an unresolved V gene in checked studies; the others have no known cause. D and trimming were read from the DNA, whereas the V and J calls and clone size are those reported in that table. Here the sample has 120,000 to 150,000 clones; roughly 92% occur a single time. Approximately 4% of the sample is in the top ten clones.

The CDR3 sequence holds 13 residues, the cysteine and phenylalanine included. Kept here is only the CDR3 DNA, which spans 39 bases and is read in frame from base 1. CDR1 SNHLY and CDR2 FYNNEI are derived from the germline V gene. Germline trimming: 7 bases from V, 1 base from J; junction bases outside gene matches: 3. The sample comes from a study of T cell responses to AZD1222 COVID-19 vaccine (dated by TCRdb to the early 2020s). A note on the overall study: A total of about 240 trial participants underwent TCR sequencing, of whom some 210 received two doses of AZD1222 and about 25 received two doses of the MenACWY control vaccine. Trial participants were enrolled into age subgroups of 18-55, 56-69 and 70-plus years, which contained approximately 150, 30 and 60 TCR-sequenced participants, respectively. On the study overall, not on this receptor specifically: A significant rise in spike-specific TCR breadth and depth was observed after two AZD1222 doses relative to day 0 and relative to MenACWY recipients. Conclusions about previously exposed vaccinees are limited because only 6 or 7 AZD1222 recipients were SARS-CoV-2 seropositive at baseline. Because no samples from the day 14 peak response were available, repertoires could be characterized only after the peak T cell response. Participants were mostly white British, with more females than males. The authors suggested clonal diversity may have been underestimated. The vaccine-associated CD4 TCRs covered the entire spike protein, and the dominant responses fell in regions 160-218 and 743-854. In the small 56-69-year group, the increase in depth fell short of significance, most likely because of low power. Epitopes outside the regions mutated in the B.1.351 and B.1.1.7 variants were reportedly recognized by nearly half of the unique spike-specific TCRs.

This specimen's time point label, interpreted: about 28 days (+/-7) after the second vaccine dose. AZD1222 recipients with second doses at about 4 weeks or about 12 weeks were pooled, because spike-specific TCR depth and breadth did not differ between schedules. The vaccinee samples were drawn from two UK trials, COV001 and COV002, one of which was a single-blind randomized controlled phase 2/3 trial testing AZD1222 (ChAdOx1 nCoV-19) in healthy adults. For TCRbeta chain sequencing, PBMC samples were collected from trial participants at day 0 and at day 28 after the second dose. Sequenced here: peripheral blood, sampled 28 days after the second AZD1222 dose. This chain is built from TRBV2 and TRBJ2-7, with 8 bases in between that match TRBD1. The clonotype comes from an adult who received the AZD1222 COVID-19 vaccine. CDR3 sequence: CASTRTGSYEQYF. The DNA sequence is as follows: TGTGCCAGCACGCGGACAGGGTCCTACGAGCAGTACTTC.